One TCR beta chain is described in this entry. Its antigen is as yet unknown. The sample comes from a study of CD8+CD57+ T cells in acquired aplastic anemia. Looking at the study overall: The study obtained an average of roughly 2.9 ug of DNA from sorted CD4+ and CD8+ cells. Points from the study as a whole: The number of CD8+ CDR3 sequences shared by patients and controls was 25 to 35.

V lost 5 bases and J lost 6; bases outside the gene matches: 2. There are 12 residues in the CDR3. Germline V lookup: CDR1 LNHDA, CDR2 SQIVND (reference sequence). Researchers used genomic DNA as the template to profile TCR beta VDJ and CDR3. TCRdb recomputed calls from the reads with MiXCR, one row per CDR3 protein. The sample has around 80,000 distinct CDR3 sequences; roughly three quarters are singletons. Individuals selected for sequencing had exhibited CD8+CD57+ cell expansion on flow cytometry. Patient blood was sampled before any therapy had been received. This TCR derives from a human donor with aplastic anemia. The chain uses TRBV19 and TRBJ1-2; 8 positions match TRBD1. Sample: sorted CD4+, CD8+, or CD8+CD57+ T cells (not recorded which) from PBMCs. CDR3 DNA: TGTGCCAGTAGTGAGACAGGGGATGGCTACACCTTC. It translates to CASSETGDGYTF.